The 17 T cell receptor beta chains presented below share a single source sample, sequenced in a study of regulatory T cells in long-lasting Graves disease. CDR3 regions were amplified by Arm-PCR using iRepertoire HTBI primers to build TCR beta libraries. MiXCR, applied by TCRdb to the multiplex PCR reads, yields one record per CDR3 protein. This sample has about 520,000 distinct CDR3 sequences; 12% occur once, and the top ten carry around 9.3%. The time point: newly diagnosed GD, antithyroid drugs for less than 3 months. Following extraction of RNA from PBMCs, that RNA was used to make the TCR library. This sample also appeared in a second study, on T cells in Graves' hyperthyroidism and ophthalmopathy.

The sample was peripheral blood mononuclear cells (PBMCs), taken at new diagnosis, from a patient treated with antithyroid drugs. The receptors derive from a woman in her twenties or thirties with Graves disease.

This clonotype was seen a few times. The chain uses TRBV6-1 and TRBJ2-5, with TRBD2 matching over 9 bases. This CDR3 comprises 12 residues. Germline lookup yields CDR1 MNHNS and CDR2 SASEGT. The ends lost 8 bases at V and 4 bases at J; junction bases unmatched: 2. The CDR3 here is CASHSGGETQYF. CDR3 sequence (DNA): TGTGCCAGCCATAGCGGGGGAGAGACCCAGTACTTC.

The chain uses TRBV7-2 and TRBJ1-5; D unclear. Per germline, CDR1 SGHTA and CDR2 FQGNSA. The CDR3 loop spans 14 amino acids. Trimming pared 3 bases from V and 1 base from J, leaving 7 bases between. The CDR3 region has the DNA TGTGCCAGCAGCTTTACGCCCAGCAATCAGCCCCAGCATTTT. Residues: CASSFTPSNQPQHF.

This clonotype was seen at least ten times. This chain links TRBV19 with TRBJ2-1; the D gene is possibly TRBD2 (6 bases). The CDR3 is 13 residues long. Germline CDR1 LNHDA, CDR2 SQIVND (reference sequence). Trimming removed 8 bases from V and 6 bases from J, with 14 bases in between. The CDR3 is CASDAGTFNEQFF. The CDR3 nucleotides are TGTGCCAGTGATGCCGGGACTTTCAATGAGCAGTTCTTC.

At least ten counts were recorded for this clonotype. This rearrangement joins TRBV6-1 to TRBJ1-6; D unclear. Trimming stripped 8 bases from V and 16 bases from J, with 12 bases between. The CDR3 totals 10 residues. Germline V gives CDR1 MNHNS, CDR2 SASEGT. The CDR3 region has the DNA TGTGCCAGCTATCACACATCGCTCCACTTT. Encoded protein: CASYHTSLHF.

V usage is TRBV9 and J usage is TRBJ1-2; D is possibly TRBD1 (5 bases). This CDR3 is built from 14 residues. Germline V lookup: CDR1 SGDLS, CDR2 YYNGEE. V was pared by 5 bases and J by 8 bases, with 19 bases between. The CDR3 coding sequence is TGTGCCAGCAGAGCCCCCGGGACCTATGGGGGCTACACCTTC. Amino acids: CASRAPGTYGGYTF.

This clonotype was counted many times. DNA of the CDR3: TGTGCCAGTACCCACACAGGCTCTGGGGCCAACGTCCTGACTTTC. It is translated as CASTHTGSGANVLTF. This sequence joins TRBV19 and TRBJ2-6; tentatively, D is TRBD1 (5 bases). The CDR3 is made up of 15 amino acids. Trimming removed 7 bases from V and 0 bases from J, with 10 bases in between. Germline assignment: CDR1 LNHDA and CDR2 SQIVND (reference sequence).

At least ten counts were recorded for this clonotype. V usage is TRBV7-2 and J usage is TRBJ2-3, with D hard to call. CDR3 length: 14 residues. The ends were cut back, 4 bases at V and 5 bases at J, with 13 bases in the middle. Germline lookup yields CDR1 SGHTA and CDR2 FQGNSA. This chain's CDR3 is CASSSYKPGDTQYF. Here the CDR3 DNA reads TGTGCCAGCAGCTCGTATAAACCTGGAGATACGCAGTATTTT.

This clonotype was detected a few times. The genes are TRBV18 and TRBJ2-2; 8 nucleotides agree with TRBD1. V lost 6 bases and J lost 3; bases outside the gene matches: 6. Germline-derived CDR1 and CDR2 are KGHSH and LQKENI. There are 15 residues in the CDR3. The CDR3 DNA reads as TGTGCCAGCTCGGAAGACAGGGGCTACACCGGGGAGCTGTTTTTT. This encodes CASSEDRGYTGELFF. Using reference TRBV18 and TRBJ2-2 for the parts outside the CDR3, the full variable domain is NAGVMQNPRHLVRRRGQEARLRCSPMKGHSHVYWYRQLPEEGLKFMVYLQKENIIDESGMPKERFSAEFPKEGPSILRIQQVVRGDSAAYFCASSEDRGYTGELFFGEGSRLTVL.

This clonotype showed up many times. The rearrangement uses TRBV10-3 and TRBJ2-7; 9 bases align to TRBD2. CDR3 size: 16 residues. CDR1 and CDR2 (germline): ENHRY, SYGVKD. V shed 6 bases and J 3 bases; nucleotides not matched to a gene: 12. The CDR3: CAIRAGGSGSRYEQYF. Written as DNA, the CDR3 is TGTGCCATCAGAGCGGGGGGTAGCGGGAGTCGCTACGAGCAGTACTTC.

This clonotype showed up many times. The V and J genes are TRBV6-2 or TRBV6-3 and TRBJ1-5; perhaps TRBD1 as D (6 bases). Between the trimmed V and J ends, which lost 2 bases and 1 base, there was a span of 12 bases. CDR1 is MNHEY and CDR2 is SVGEGT in the germline V gene. The CDR3 has 16 residues. The CDR3: CASSYRGQISNQPQHF. Here the CDR3 DNA reads TGTGCCAGCAGTTACCGAGGACAGATAAGCAATCAGCCCCAGCATTTT.

The rearrangement uses TRBV5-4 and TRBJ2-7, with D tentatively TRBD2 (5 bases). Germline V gene sequence: CDR1 SGHNT, CDR2 YYREEE (reference sequence). The V end was cut by 7 bases, the J end by 5 bases, with 22 bases between. The CDR3 spans 15 residues. In DNA form, the CDR3 reads TGTGCCAGCCGCCCCACGTTGAGGGATGGGAACGAGCAGTACTTC. Translating gives CASRPTLRDGNEQYF.

This clonotype was seen at least ten times. The chain carries TRBV11-1 and TRBJ2-4; the D call may be TRBD1 or TRBD2 (7 bases each). The length of the CDR3 is 14 residues. The germline V and J ends were trimmed by 5 bases and 6 bases, with 14 bases remaining between them. The germline V gene encodes CDR1 SGHAT and CDR2 FQDESV (reference sequence). CDR3 coding DNA: TGTGCCAGCAGCCACCAGCGGGACAGAAACATTCAGTACTTC. It is translated as CASSHQRDRNIQYF.

In its sample, this clonotype was seen a few times. V is TRBV28 and J is TRBJ1-4, with D perhaps matching TRBD1 (6 bases). The CDR3 is made up of 12 amino acids. In germline, CDR1 is MDHEN, CDR2 SYDVKM. V was shortened by 10 bases and J by 5 bases, with 11 bases between the two germline ends. As DNA, the CDR3 is TGTGCCACCGAGGGGGGAAATGAAAAACTGTTTTTT. It translates to CATEGGNEKLFF.

The chain couples TRBV7-9 to TRBJ2-2; D call uncertain. The CDR3 totals 17 residues. Trimming took off 0 bases at V and 0 bases at J, with 11 bases between the two ends. Germline-derived CDR1 and CDR2 are SEHNR and FQNEAQ (reference sequence). CDR3 nucleotide sequence: TGTGCCAGCAGCTTAGCCCTTCGACACGCGAACACCGGGGAGCTGTTTTTT. It translates to CASSLALRHANTGELFF.

This clonotype showed up many times. V is TRBV7-2 and J is TRBJ2-5, with D unresolved. Germline assignment: CDR1 SGHTA and CDR2 FQGNSA. This CDR3 has 14 amino acids. Trimming removed 1 base from V and 0 bases from J, with 6 bases in between. As DNA, the CDR3 is TGTGCCAGCAGCTTAGGGGGTCACCAAGAGACCCAGTACTTC. This gives the protein CASSLGGHQETQYF.

Many counts were recorded for this clonotype. The V and J genes are TRBV19 and TRBJ1-5; D might be TRBD1 (5 bases). This CDR3 has 18 amino acids. Germline lookup yields CDR1 LNHDA and CDR2 SQIVND (reference sequence). V was pared by 0 bases and J by 7 bases, with 22 bases between. Written as DNA, the CDR3 is TGTGCCAGTAGTATAGATTCGTTCGGGGACGGCCCTGGGCAGCCCCAGCATTTT. Amino acids: CASSIDSFGDGPGQPQHF. The variable domain in full, with the rest retrieved from reference TRBV19 and TRBJ1-5, is DGGITQSPKYLFRKEGQNVTLSCEQNLNHDAMYWYRQDPGQGLRLIYYSQIVNDFQKGDIAEGYSVSREKKESFPLTVTSAQKNPTAFYLCASSIDSFGDGPGQPQHFGDGTRLSIL.

V and J are TRBV20-1 and TRBJ2-5, with D uncertain. The V gene lost 0 bases and the J gene lost 4 bases, with 9 bases spanning the gap. Germline CDR1 is DFQATT and CDR2 is SNEGSKA (reference sequence). The CDR3 is 13 amino acids. The DNA of the CDR3 is TGCAGTGCTAGAGAAGAGTTGGGAGAGACCCAGTACTTC. Translated: CSAREELGETQYF.